The 30 T cell receptor beta chains given below trace back to one sample, sequenced in a study of early T cells in non-severe SARS-CoV-2 infection. TCRdb processed the 5' RACE reads anew with MiXCR; each CDR3 protein has one entry. The sample carries under 85,000 distinct CDR3 sequences, roughly 15% recorded once. The material sequenced was whole blood, taken at baseline. Receptor source: an adult who was a healthcare worker with PCR-confirmed SARS-CoV-2 infection or an uninfected control (not recorded which).

The chain joins TRBV11-3 to TRBJ2-1; no firm D call. Germline CDR1 reads SGHNT; CDR2 reads YENEEA. Deletions cut 1 base from V and 9 bases from J, with 10 bases between. The CDR3 runs to 13 residues. The CDR3 region is CASSLGPQREQFF. As DNA, the CDR3 is TGTGCCAGCAGCTTAGGGCCCCAGCGTGAGCAGTTCTTC.

The chain links TRBV7-3 to TRBJ2-3; weak D call: TRBD2 (5 bases). The germline V gene has CDR1 SGHTA and CDR2 FQGTGA. V gave up 0 bases and J gave up 5 bases, with 12 bases separating them. The CDR3 sequence is 15 residues long. CDR3 nucleotide sequence: TGTGCCAGCAGCTTAACGGGGAGCTGGGAAGATACGCAGTATTTT. The encoded protein is CASSLTGSWEDTQYF.

The chain carries TRBV18 and TRBJ2-3; no clear D. Between the trimmed V and J ends, which lost 6 bases and 3 bases, there was a span of 13 bases. Germline CDR1 KGHSH, CDR2 LQKENI. The CDR3 length is 14 residues. As DNA, the CDR3 is TGTGCCAGCTCCTCCCAGGCGGAGACAGATACGCAGTATTTT. Protein: CASSSQAETDTQYF.

This chain uses TRBV29-1 with TRBJ2-4; unclear D gene. From germline, CDR1 is SQVTM and CDR2 ANQGSEA. This CDR3 is built from 12 residues. Trimming cost V 4 bases and J 6 bases, with 10 bases left between them. The chain's CDR3 is CSVGSSSNIQYF. The CDR3 nucleotides are TGCAGCGTTGGTAGCTCCTCAAACATTCAGTACTTC.

There are a few counts of this clonotype. This rearrangement joins TRBV5-1 to TRBJ2-4; D gene ambiguous. The V end lost 0 bases, the J end lost 5 bases, and 6 bases lay between the germline ends. The germline CDR1 and CDR2 sequences are SGHRS and YFSETQ. The CDR3 is made up of 13 amino acids. The chain's CDR3 is CASSLAPQNIQYF. DNA of the CDR3: TGCGCCAGCAGCTTGGCCCCCCAAAACATTCAGTACTTC.

This clonotype was counted between two and nine times. This rearrangement joins TRBV6-1 to TRBJ1-2; 8 bases line up with TRBD1. Unmatched junction bases numbered 2, after V lost 2 bases and J lost 0 bases. Per germline, CDR1 MNHNS and CDR2 SASEGT. This CDR3 region has 15 residues. CDR3 sequence: CASSEWTGSNYGYTF. The CDR3 coding sequence is TGTGCCAGCAGTGAATGGACAGGGTCTAACTATGGCTACACCTTC.

The CDR3, as DNA: TGTGCCAGCAGCGTCGGGACTAGCGTTCCAGATACGCAGTATTTT. Its protein product is CASSVGTSVPDTQYF. V usage is TRBV9 and J usage is TRBJ2-3; 10 bases line up with TRBD2. This CDR3 has 15 residues. The V gene end was trimmed by 2 bases and the J gene end by 4 bases; junction bases not matched to a gene: 4. Looked up from germline, CDR1 is SGDLS and CDR2 is YYNGEE.

This clonotype was observed at least ten times. This chain links TRBV29-1 with TRBJ1-2; tentatively, D is TRBD1 (5 bases). With 3 bases removed from V and 14 bases from J, the gap between germline ends came to 13 bases. The CDR3 contains 10 residues. In germline, CDR1 is SQVTM, CDR2 ANQGSEA. The DNA for the CDR3 is TGCAGCGTTGAGGACAACGGGTGGACCTTC. This sequence encodes CSVEDNGWTF.

The rearrangement joins TRBV5-1 to TRBJ2-3; D remains ambiguous. From germline, CDR1 is SGHRS and CDR2 YFSETQ. Deletions cut 0 bases from V and 4 bases from J, with 12 bases between. This CDR3 contains 15 residues. The CDR3 coding sequence is TGCGCCAGCAGCTTGGCGTACAAAATGGCAGATACGCAGTATTTT. Translation: CASSLAYKMADTQYF.

This clonotype was detected ten times or more. V usage is TRBV29-1 and J usage is TRBJ2-1; D unclear. Germline V CDR1 and CDR2: SQVTM, ANQGSEA. Trimming stripped 4 bases from V and 7 bases from J, with 5 bases between. The CDR3 has 10 amino acids. CDR3 in amino acids: CSVVRNEQFF. As DNA, the CDR3 is TGCAGCGTTGTAAGAAATGAGCAGTTCTTC.

This clonotype was found a few times. The V call is TRBV21-1, the J call TRBJ2-7; the D segment call TRBD2 is taken from the table without a DNA check. TRBV21-1 is reported as a pseudogene. There are 14 residues in the CDR3. For the CDR3, the DNA is TGTGCCAGTTCGGGCCGGCGGGAGACCCACGAGCAGTACTTC. Its protein product is CASSGRRETHEQYF.

This clonotype has at least ten counts. V and J are TRBV12-3 or TRBV12-4 and TRBJ1-5, with 9 bases lining up with TRBD1. The CDR3 has 18 residues. V shed 5 bases and J 0 bases; nucleotides not matched to a gene: 11. The CDR3 sequence is CASSPAGTGHYSNQPQHF. The CDR3 DNA follows: TGTGCCAGCAGTCCCGCAGGGACAGGGCATTATAGCAATCAGCCCCAGCATTTT.

The gene calls are TRBV12-3 or TRBV12-4 and TRBJ2-5; D ambiguous. Trimming shortened V by 3 bases and J by 4 bases, and 12 bases separated the two germline ends. The CDR3 is 14 residues long. CDR3 amino acids: CASSLPGLIETQYF. In nucleotides, the CDR3 is TGTGCCAGCAGTTTGCCAGGTTTAATAGAGACCCAGTACTTC.

This clonotype came up many times. This chain links TRBV3-1 with TRBJ2-3; D uncertain. The CDR3 covers 15 residues. V was trimmed by 0 bases and J by 0 bases, leaving 7 bases between them. Germline CDR1 reads LGHDT; CDR2 reads YNNKEL (reference sequence). The CDR3 loop reads CASSQDPASTDTQYF. CDR3 nucleotides: TGTGCCAGCAGCCAAGACCCTGCTAGCACAGATACGCAGTATTTT.

The chain is built from TRBV28 and TRBJ2-5, with a possible D match to TRBD1 (5 bases). Looked up from germline, CDR1 is MDHEN and CDR2 is SYDVKM. The CDR3 length is 16 residues. Trimming stripped 8 bases from V and 3 bases from J, with 22 bases between. CDR3 DNA sequence: TGTGCCAGCCTTCATGGGGCGGCCCCTCGAAAAGAGACCCAGTACTTC. This codes for CASLHGAAPRKETQYF.

There are a few counts of this clonotype. The V gene is TRBV29-1, the J gene TRBJ1-2; D not resolved. Trimming shortened V by 3 bases and J by 4 bases, and 6 bases separated the two germline ends. Germline V gene lookup returns CDR1 SQVTM and CDR2 ANQGSEA. This CDR3 spans 11 amino acids. The CDR3 sequence: CSVDAGYGYTF. The CDR3 nucleotides read TGCAGCGTTGATGCAGGCTATGGCTACACCTTC. Using reference TRBV29-1 and TRBJ1-2 for the parts outside the CDR3, the full variable domain is SAVISQKPSRDICQRGTSLTIQCQVDSQVTMMFWYRQQPGQSLTLIATANQGSEATYESGFVIDKFPISRPNLTFSTLTVSNMSPEDSSIYLCSVDAGYGYTFGSGTRLTVV.

The chain links TRBV7-8 to TRBJ1-4; tentatively, D is TRBD1 (5 bases). Germline CDR1 SGHVS, CDR2 FQNEAQ. This CDR3 is 14 amino acids long. Trimming left V 5 bases short and J 8 bases short, with 15 bases between. The chain's CDR3 is CASSLGRGREKLFF. The CDR3 DNA reads as TGTGCCAGCAGCCTGGGTAGGGGCCGGGAAAAACTGTTTTTT.

This clonotype was detected ten times or more. The rearrangement uses TRBV24-1 and TRBJ1-5; D ambiguous. V shed 3 bases and J shed 2 bases, with 10 bases lying between them. The CDR3 contains 15 residues. Germline lookup yields CDR1 KGHDR and CDR2 SFDVKD. The CDR3 bases are TGTGCCACCAGTGATGCTGGAAGGGGCAATCAGCCCCAGCATTTT. Amino acid sequence: CATSDAGRGNQPQHF.

This clonotype was observed once. The V gene is TRBV10-3, the J gene TRBJ2-7, with D uncertain. The CDR3 extends over 14 amino acids. Per germline, CDR1 ENHRY and CDR2 SYGVKD. The V end was cut by 3 bases, the J end by 7 bases, with 16 bases between. The CDR3 DNA sequence: TGTGCCATCAGTGACCTTGGTGGTATGGGGGAGCAGTACTTC. It codes for CAISDLGGMGEQYF.

This clonotype was seen ten or more times. CDR3 bases: TGTGCCAGCAAAGTTTCGAATTTGAACACAGATACGCAGTATTTT. Translation: CASKVSNLNTDTQYF. The chain joins TRBV2 to TRBJ2-3; unclear D gene. The CDR3 totals 15 residues. Per germline, CDR1 SNHLY and CDR2 FYNNEI. Deletions cut 7 bases from V and 2 bases from J, with 16 bases between.

The rearrangement links TRBV28 to TRBJ2-5; TRBD2 is a possible D gene (6 bases). V was pared by 7 bases and J by 10 bases, with 16 bases between. Per the germline V gene, CDR1 is MDHEN and CDR2 is SYDVKM. The CDR3 has 12 amino acids. The CDR3 DNA reads TGTGCCAGCACCCCCGGCCCCGGGGGCCAGTACTTC. This encodes CASTPGPGGQYF.

This clonotype has a handful of counts. The chain has TRBV7-9 and TRBJ1-1; weak D call: TRBD1 (5 bases). V lost 5 bases to trimming and J lost 6 bases, with 16 bases between them. The CDR3 has 14 amino acids. Germline loops: CDR1 SEHNR, CDR2 FQNEAQ (reference sequence). DNA for the CDR3: TGTGCCAGCAGCCCGCCCGGGGGGTATGCTGAAGCTTTCTTT. Translating gives CASSPPGGYAEAFF.

J is TRBJ2-1 and V is TRBV7-9; D not resolved. The germline V gene encodes CDR1 SEHNR and CDR2 FQNEAQ (reference sequence). Trimming took 5 bases from V and 7 from J, leaving 9 bases between them. The CDR3 totals 12 residues. CDR3 amino acids: CASSPQRNEQFF. The CDR3, as DNA: TGTGCCAGCAGCCCACAGAGGAATGAGCAGTTCTTC.

This clonotype was detected only a few times. The CDR3: CASSPLAGGNTDTQYF. CDR3 coding DNA: TGTGCCAGCAGTCCCCTTGCGGGAGGGAACACAGATACGCAGTATTTT. V and J are TRBV12-3 or TRBV12-4 and TRBJ2-3; 9 nucleotides match TRBD2. With 5 bases clipped from V and 2 bases from J, the junction kept 8 bases outside the gene matches. The CDR3 consists of 16 residues.

This chain links TRBV2 with TRBJ1-4; no firm D call. The CDR3 is 13 residues long. The V end was cut by 0 bases, the J end by 11 bases, with 10 bases between. In germline, CDR1 is SNHLY, CDR2 FYNNEI. The CDR3 reads CASSEARGWKLFF. The DNA of the CDR3 is TGTGCCAGCAGTGAAGCTCGAGGGTGGAAACTGTTTTTT. Full variable domain (rest looked up from reference TRBV2 and TRBJ1-4): EPEVTQTPSHQVTQMGQEVILRCVPISNHLYFYWYRQILGQKVEFLVSFYNNEISEKSEIFDDQFSVERPDGSNFTLKIRSTKLEDSAMYFCASSEARGWKLFFGSGTQLSVL.

The rearrangement uses TRBV15 and TRBJ2-1; no firm D call. Germline V lookup: CDR1 LNHNV, CDR2 YYDKDF (reference sequence). This CDR3 is built from 18 residues. Trimming removed 3 bases from V and 0 bases from J, with 18 bases in between. CDR3 sequence: CATSSLGAQPSSYNEQFF. In nucleotides, the CDR3 is TGTGCCACCAGCAGTCTCGGTGCCCAGCCAAGCTCCTACAATGAGCAGTTCTTC.

This clonotype was seen a few times. The chain carries TRBV20-1 and TRBJ2-1; 12 bases agree with TRBD2. The V and J ends lost 6 bases and 4 bases, in that order; junction bases with no gene match: 1. CDR3 length: 13 residues. Germline V gene sequence: CDR1 DFQATT, CDR2 SNEGSKA (reference sequence). The CDR3 spells CSALAGGYNEQFF. The CDR3 DNA follows: TGCAGTGCCCTAGCGGGAGGGTACAATGAGCAGTTCTTC.

The rearrangement links TRBV19 to TRBJ2-2, with a possible D match to TRBD1 (6 bases). The CDR3 runs to 17 residues. Germline V gives CDR1 LNHDA, CDR2 SQIVND (reference sequence). Between the trimmed V and J ends, which lost 6 bases and 8 bases, there was a span of 25 bases. CDR3 sequence (DNA): TGTGCCAGTAGCCGGGCACAGGGAAAGAAAGTGGGGGGGGAGCTGTTTTTT. Its translation: CASSRAQGKKVGGELFF.

The V gene is TRBV29-1, the J gene TRBJ2-1; 12 bases agree with TRBD2. Germline CDR1 is SQVTM and CDR2 is ANQGSEA. The CDR3 runs 16 residues. The trim removed 1 base at V and 7 bases at J, leaving 8 bases unmatched. CDR3 amino acids: CSVEGLAGGPRNEQFF. The CDR3 nucleotides read TGCAGCGTTGAAGGGCTAGCGGGAGGGCCGAGGAATGAGCAGTTCTTC.

CDR3 protein: CASTRGLGSTDTQYF. The CDR3 DNA reads as TGTGCCAGCACCCGGGGGCTGGGTAGCACAGATACGCAGTATTTT. The chain recombines TRBV11-2 with TRBJ2-3, with D perhaps assigned TRBD1 or TRBD2 (6 bases each). Germline V gene lookup returns CDR1 SGHAT and CDR2 FQNNGV. The CDR3 is 15 amino acids. V was trimmed by 7 bases and J by 0 bases, leaving 14 bases between them. Filled out from reference TRBV11-2 and TRBJ2-3, the complete variable domain reads EAGVAQSPRYKIIEKRQSVAFWCNPISGHATLYWYQQILGQGPKLLIQFQNNGVVDDSQLPKDRFSAERLKGVDSTLKIQPAKLEDSAVYLCASTRGLGSTDTQYFGPGTRLTVL.